Given below is one T cell receptor (beta chain) in context. Its cognate antigen is unknown. Treatment: approximately nine-day PBMC culture with coronavirus spike peptide pools or control peptides (ViraFEST assay). Sequencing of DNA taken from cultured CD4+ T cells relied on the Oncomine TCR Beta short-read assay. TCRdb itself ran the PCR reads through MiXCR, one entry per CDR3 protein. The data contain some 14,000 distinct CDR3 sequences, under 40% of them singletons. The CDR3 contains 13 residues. V dropped 10 bases and J dropped 6; count of bases not matched to a gene: 8. The source of the sample is a study of vaccination and CD4 T cells after COVID-19. Across the whole study: At a median approximately 71 days (range 14 to 241) after dose two, post-vaccine samples were obtained. Each of the control cultures got a CEFX pool, an HIV-1 Nef pool, or no peptide.

J is TRBJ1-4 and V is TRBV12-3 or TRBV12-4; TRBD1 matches 7 bases. This sequence was found in a human donor who had recovered from COVID-19. The sequenced sample consisted of CD4+ T cells from blood, cultured in vitro. This chain's CDR3 is CATGTAYDEKLFF. In nucleotides, the CDR3 is TGTGCCACTGGGACAGCCTATGATGAAAAACTGTTTTTT.